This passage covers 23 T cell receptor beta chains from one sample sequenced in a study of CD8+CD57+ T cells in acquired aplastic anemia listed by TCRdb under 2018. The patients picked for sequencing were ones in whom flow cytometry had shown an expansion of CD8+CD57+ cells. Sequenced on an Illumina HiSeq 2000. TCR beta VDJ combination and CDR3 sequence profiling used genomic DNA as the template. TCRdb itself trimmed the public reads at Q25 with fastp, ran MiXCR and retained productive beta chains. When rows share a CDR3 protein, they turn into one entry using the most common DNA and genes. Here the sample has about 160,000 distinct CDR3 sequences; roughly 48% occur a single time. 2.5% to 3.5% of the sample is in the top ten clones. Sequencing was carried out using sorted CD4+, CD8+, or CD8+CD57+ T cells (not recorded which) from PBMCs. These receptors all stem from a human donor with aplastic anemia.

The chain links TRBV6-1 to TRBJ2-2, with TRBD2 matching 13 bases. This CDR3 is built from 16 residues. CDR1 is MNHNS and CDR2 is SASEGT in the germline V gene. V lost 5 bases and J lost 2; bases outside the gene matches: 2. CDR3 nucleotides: TGTGCCAGCAGTAGGACTAGCGGGAGTAACACCGGGGAGCTGTTTTTT. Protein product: CASSRTSGSNTGELFF.

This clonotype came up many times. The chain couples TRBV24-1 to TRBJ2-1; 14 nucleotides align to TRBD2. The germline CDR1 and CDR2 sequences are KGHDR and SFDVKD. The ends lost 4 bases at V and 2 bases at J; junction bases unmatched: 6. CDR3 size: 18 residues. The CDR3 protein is CATSDPGLAGVTYNEQFF. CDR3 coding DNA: TGTGCCACCAGTGACCCGGGACTAGCGGGAGTTACCTACAATGAGCAGTTCTTC.

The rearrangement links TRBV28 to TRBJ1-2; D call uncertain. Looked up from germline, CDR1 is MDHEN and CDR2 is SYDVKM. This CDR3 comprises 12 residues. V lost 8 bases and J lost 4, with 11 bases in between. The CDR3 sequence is CASEFRPYGYTF. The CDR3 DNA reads TGTGCCAGCGAATTCCGCCCCTATGGCTACACCTTC.

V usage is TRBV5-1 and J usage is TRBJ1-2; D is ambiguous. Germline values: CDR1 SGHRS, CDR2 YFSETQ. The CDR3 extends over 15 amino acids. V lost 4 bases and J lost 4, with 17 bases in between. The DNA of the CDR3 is TGCGCCAGCAGCGAGCTAGCGGTTAGCACCTATGGCTACACCTTC. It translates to CASSELAVSTYGYTF.

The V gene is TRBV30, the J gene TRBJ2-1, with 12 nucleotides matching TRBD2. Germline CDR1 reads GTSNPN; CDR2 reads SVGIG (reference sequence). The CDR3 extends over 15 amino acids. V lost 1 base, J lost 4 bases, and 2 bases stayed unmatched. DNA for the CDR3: TGTGCCTGGAGTGAAGGACTAGCGGGATACAATGAGCAGTTCTTC. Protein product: CAWSEGLAGYNEQFF.

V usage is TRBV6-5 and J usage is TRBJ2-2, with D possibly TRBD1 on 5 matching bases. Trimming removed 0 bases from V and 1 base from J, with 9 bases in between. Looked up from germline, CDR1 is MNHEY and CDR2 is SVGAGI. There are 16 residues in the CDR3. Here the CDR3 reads CASSYSVRVNTGELFF. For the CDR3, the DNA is TGTGCCAGCAGTTACTCAGTCAGGGTGAACACCGGGGAGCTGTTTTTT.

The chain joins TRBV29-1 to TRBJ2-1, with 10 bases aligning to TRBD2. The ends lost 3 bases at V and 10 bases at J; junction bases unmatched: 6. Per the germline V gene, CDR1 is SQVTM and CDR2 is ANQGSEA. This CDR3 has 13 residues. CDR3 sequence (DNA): TGCAGCGTTGACAGCGGGGGGGCTTGGGAGCAGTTCTTC. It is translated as CSVDSGGAWEQFF.

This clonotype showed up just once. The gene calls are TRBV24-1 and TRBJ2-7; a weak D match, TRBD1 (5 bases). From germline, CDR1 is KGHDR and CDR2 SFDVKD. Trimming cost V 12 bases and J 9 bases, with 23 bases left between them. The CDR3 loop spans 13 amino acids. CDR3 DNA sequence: TGTGCCTGGAGTGTAAATGCGGAAAGGGGGCAGTACTTC. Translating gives CAWSVNAERGQYF.

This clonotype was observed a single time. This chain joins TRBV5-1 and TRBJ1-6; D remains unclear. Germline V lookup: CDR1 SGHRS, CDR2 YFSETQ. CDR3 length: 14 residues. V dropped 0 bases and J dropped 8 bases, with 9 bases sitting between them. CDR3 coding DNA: TGCGCCAGCAGCTTGGGGGCTGGGCATTCACCCCTCCACTTT. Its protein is CASSLGAGHSPLHF.

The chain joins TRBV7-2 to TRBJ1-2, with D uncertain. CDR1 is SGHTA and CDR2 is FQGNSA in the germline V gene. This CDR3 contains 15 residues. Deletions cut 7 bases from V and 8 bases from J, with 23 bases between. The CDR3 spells CASTSPTHIGLGYTF. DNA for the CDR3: TGTGCCAGCACCTCTCCGACCCATATCGGACTGGGCTACACCTTC.

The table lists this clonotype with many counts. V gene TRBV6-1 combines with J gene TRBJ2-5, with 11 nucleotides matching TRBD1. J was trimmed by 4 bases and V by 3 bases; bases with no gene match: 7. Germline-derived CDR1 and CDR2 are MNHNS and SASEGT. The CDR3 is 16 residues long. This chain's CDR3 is CASSDRQDRGRETQYF. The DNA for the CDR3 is TGTGCCAGCAGTGACCGCCAGGACAGGGGGCGAGAGACCCAGTACTTC.

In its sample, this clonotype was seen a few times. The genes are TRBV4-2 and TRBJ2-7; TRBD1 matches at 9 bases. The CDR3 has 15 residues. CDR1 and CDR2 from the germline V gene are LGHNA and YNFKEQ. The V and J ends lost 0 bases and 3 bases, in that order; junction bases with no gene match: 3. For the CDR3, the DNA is TGTGCCAGCAGCCAAGATGAGACAGGGGGCTACGAGCAGTACTTC. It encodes CASSQDETGGYEQYF.

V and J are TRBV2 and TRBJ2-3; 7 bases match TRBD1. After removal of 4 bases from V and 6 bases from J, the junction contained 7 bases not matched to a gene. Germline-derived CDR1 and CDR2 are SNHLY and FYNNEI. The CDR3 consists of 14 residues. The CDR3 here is CASSGRTGIDTQYF. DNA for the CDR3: TGTGCCAGCAGTGGTCGGACAGGCATTGATACGCAGTATTTT.

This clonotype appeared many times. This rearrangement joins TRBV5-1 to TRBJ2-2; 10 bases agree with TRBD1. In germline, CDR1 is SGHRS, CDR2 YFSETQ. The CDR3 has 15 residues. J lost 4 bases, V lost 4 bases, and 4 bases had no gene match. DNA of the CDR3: TGCGCCAGCAGCAGGACAGGGGGAAGCACCGGGGAGCTGTTTTTT. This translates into CASSRTGGSTGELFF.

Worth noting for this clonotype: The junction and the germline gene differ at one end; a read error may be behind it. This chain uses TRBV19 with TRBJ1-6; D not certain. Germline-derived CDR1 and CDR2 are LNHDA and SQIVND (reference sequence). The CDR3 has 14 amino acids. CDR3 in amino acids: CASSTGNYNSPLHF. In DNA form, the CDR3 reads TGTGCTAGTAGTACCGGGAACTATAATTCACCCCTCCACTTT.

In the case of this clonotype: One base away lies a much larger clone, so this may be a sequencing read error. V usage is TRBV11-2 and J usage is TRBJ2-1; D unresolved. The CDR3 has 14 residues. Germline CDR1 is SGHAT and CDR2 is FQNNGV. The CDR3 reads CASSLGTSYNEQLF. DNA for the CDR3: TGTGCCAGCAGCTTAGGGACCTCCTACAATGAGCAGCTCTTC.

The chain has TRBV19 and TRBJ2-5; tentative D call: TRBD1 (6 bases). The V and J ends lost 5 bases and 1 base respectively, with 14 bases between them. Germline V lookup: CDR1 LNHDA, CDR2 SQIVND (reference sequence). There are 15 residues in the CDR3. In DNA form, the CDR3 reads TGTGCCAGTAGTGCCTGGAGCAGGGGCCAAGAGACCCAGTACTTC. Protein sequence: CASSAWSRGQETQYF. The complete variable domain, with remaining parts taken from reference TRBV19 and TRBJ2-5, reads DGGITQSPKYLFRKEGQNVTLSCEQNLNHDAMYWYRQDPGQGLRLIYYSQIVNDFQKGDIAEGYSVSREKKESFPLTVTSAQKNPTAFYLCASSAWSRGQETQYFGPGTRLLVL.

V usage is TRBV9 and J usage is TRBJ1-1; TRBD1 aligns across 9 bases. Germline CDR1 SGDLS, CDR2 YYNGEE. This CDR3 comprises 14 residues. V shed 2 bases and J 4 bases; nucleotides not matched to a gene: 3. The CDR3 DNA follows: TGTGCCAGCAGCGTGACAGGGGGTGGCACTGAAGCTTTCTTT. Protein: CASSVTGGGTEAFF.

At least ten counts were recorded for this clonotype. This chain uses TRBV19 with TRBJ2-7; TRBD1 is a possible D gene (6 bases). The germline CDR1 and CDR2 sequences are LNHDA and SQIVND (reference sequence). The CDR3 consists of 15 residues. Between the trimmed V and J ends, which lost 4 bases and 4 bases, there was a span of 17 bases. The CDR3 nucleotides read TGTGCCAGTAGTACCGGGACATTCGGTCGGTACGAGCAGTACTTC. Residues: CASSTGTFGRYEQYF.

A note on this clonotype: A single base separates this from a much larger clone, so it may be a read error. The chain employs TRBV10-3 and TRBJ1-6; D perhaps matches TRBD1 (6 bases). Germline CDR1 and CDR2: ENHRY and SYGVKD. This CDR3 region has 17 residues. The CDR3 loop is CASSYSAAGVYNPPLHF. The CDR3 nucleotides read TGTGCCAGCAGTTACTCTGCCGCAGGGGTTTATAATCCACCCCTCCACTTT.

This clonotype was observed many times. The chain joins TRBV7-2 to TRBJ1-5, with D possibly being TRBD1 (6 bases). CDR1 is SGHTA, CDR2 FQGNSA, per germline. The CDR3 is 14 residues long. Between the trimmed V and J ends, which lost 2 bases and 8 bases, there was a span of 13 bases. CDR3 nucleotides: TGTGCCAGCAGCTTACGCAGGGGTCAAGAGCCCCAGCATTTT. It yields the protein CASSLRRGQEPQHF.

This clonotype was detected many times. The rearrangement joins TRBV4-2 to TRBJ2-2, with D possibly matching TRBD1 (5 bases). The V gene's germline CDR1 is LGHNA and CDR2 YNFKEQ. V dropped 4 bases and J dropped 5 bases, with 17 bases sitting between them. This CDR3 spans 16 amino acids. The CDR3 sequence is CASSPSGQGVTGELFF. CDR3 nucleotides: TGTGCCAGCAGCCCAAGTGGGCAGGGTGTAACCGGGGAGCTGTTTTTT.

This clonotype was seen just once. The CDR3 reads CASSAGTGNSYEQYF. The CDR3 DNA reads TGTGCCAGCAGCGCCGGGACAGGGAACTCCTACGAGCAGTACTTC. The genes are TRBV9 and TRBJ2-7; TRBD1 agrees at 9 bases. Germline assignment: CDR1 SGDLS and CDR2 YYNGEE. The length of the CDR3 is 15 residues. Unmatched junction bases numbered 4, after V lost 3 bases and J lost 0 bases.